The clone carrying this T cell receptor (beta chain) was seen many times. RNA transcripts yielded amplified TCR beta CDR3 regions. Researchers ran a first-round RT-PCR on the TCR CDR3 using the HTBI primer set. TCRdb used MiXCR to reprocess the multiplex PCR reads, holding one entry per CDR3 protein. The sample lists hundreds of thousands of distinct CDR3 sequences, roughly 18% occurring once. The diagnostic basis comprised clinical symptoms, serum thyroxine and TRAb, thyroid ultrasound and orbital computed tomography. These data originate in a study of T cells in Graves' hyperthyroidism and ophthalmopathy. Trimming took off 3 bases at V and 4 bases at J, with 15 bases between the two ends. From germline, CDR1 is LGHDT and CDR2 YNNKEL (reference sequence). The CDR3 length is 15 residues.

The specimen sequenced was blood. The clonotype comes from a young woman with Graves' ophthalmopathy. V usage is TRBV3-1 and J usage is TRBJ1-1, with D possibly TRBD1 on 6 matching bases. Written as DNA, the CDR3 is TGTGCCAGCAGCCATGAAGGGGGGCGCAGCACTGAAGCTTTCTTT. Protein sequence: CASSHEGGRSTEAFF.